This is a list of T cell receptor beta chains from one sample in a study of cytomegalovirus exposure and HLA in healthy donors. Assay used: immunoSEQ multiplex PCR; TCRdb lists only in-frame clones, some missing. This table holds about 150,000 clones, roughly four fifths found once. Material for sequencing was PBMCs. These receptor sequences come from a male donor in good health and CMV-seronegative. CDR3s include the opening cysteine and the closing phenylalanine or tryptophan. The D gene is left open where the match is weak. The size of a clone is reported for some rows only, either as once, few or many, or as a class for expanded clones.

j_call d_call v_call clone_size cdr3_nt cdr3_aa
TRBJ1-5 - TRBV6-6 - TGTGCCAGCAGTCCCGACACGTATAGCAATCAGCCCCAGCATTTT CASSPDTYSNQPQHF
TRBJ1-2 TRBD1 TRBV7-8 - TGTGCCAGCAGCTTAGCCGGGACAGGGAATTCGTTTGGCTACACCTTC CASSLAGTGNSFGYTF
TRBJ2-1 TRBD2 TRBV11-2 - TGTGCCAGCAGCTTGGGGACTAGCGGGAGGGAAAATGAGCAGTTCTTC CASSLGTSGRENEQFF
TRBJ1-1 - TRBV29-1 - TGCAGCGTTCGAACGCATCGGGACACCACTGAAGCTTTCTTT CSVRTHRDTTEAFF
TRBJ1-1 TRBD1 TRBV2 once TGTGCCAGTGAAACCGGGACAGGGGGCATTACTGAAGCTTTCTTT CASETGTGGITEAFF
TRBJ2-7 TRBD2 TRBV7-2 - TGTGCCAGCAGCGCCTTAGCGGGGAGCTCCTACGAGCAGTACTTC CASSALAGSSYEQYF
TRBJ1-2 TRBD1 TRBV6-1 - TGTGCCAGCAGTGAGCACGTGTCCGGGACAGGGGCCTATGGCTACACCTTC CASSEHVSGTGAYGYTF
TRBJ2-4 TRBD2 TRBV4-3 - TGCGCCAGCAGCCAGAGGGGCGGGACTAGCGGGGGGCTAGCCAAAAACATTCAGTACTTC CASSQRGGTSGGLAKNIQYF
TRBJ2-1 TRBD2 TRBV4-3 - TGCGCCAGCAGCAGCTCCCACACTAGCGGGAGGAATGAGCAGTTCTTC CASSSSHTSGRNEQFF
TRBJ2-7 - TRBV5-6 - TGTGCCAGCAGCTTGCCCCTGGACTCCGCCTACGAGCAGTACTTC CASSLPLDSAYEQYF
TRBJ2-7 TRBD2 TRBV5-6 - TGTGCCAGCAGCTTCTCCGGGAGGACCTACGAGCAGTACTTC CASSFSGRTYEQYF
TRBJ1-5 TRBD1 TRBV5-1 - TGCGCCAGCAGCTTGGGAGGGGGCAAGCAGCCCCAGCATTTT CASSLGGGKQPQHF
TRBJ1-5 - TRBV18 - TGTGCCAGCTCACCAGCAGGGTATGATCAGCCCCAGCATTTT CASSPAGYDQPQHF
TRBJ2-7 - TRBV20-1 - TGCAGTGCTAGGGGAGAGTACGAGCAGTACTTC CSARGEYEQYF
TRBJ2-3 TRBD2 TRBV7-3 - TGTGCCAGCAGCTTATTAGCGGGAGGGACGGCAGATACGCAGTATTTT CASSLLAGGTADTQYF
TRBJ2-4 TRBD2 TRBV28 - TGTGCCAGCAGTTTATATTCGGCGGGAGTAACCAAAAACATTCAGTACTTC CASSLYSAGVTKNIQYF
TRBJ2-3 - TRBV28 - TGTGCCAGCAGTTTCAGTATCAGCACAGATACGCAGTATTTT CASSFSISTDTQYF
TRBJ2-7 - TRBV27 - TGTGCCAGCAGTTCCGGGACACATTCCTACGAGCAGTACTTC CASSSGTHSYEQYF
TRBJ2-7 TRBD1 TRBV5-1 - TGCGCCAGCAGCTTGGTCACAGGGGCCGTCTCCTACGAGCAGTACTTC CASSLVTGAVSYEQYF
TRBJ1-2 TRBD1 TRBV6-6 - TGTGCCAGCAACTACATCACGACAGGGTTAGACGGCTACACCTTC CASNYITTGLDGYTF
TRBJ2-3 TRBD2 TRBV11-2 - TGTGCCAGCAGCTCATGGACTAGCGGGAGCGCAGATACGCAGTATTTT CASSSWTSGSADTQYF
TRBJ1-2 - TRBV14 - TGTGCCAGCAGCCAAGAACTCTCCGGCTACACCTTC CASSQELSGYTF
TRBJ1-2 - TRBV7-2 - TGTGCCAGCAGTAGAGGGCTGTCTAACTATGGCTACACCTTC CASSRGLSNYGYTF
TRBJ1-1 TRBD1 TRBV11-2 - TGTGCCAGCAGCTTAGAACGACAGGGGGACACTGAAGCTTTCTTT CASSLERQGDTEAFF
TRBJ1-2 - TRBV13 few TGTGCCAGCAGCTTACGGTCACCCTATGGCTACACCTTC CASSLRSPYGYTF
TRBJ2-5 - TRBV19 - TGTGCCAGTAGTATAGGGGTCGCGAGGTCAGTAGAGACCCAGTACTTC CASSIGVARSVETQYF
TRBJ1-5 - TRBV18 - TGTGCCAGCTCACCTACAAGTTTCGGGGAGCAAGGGTATAGCAATCAGCCCCAGCATTTT CASSPTSFGEQGYSNQPQHF
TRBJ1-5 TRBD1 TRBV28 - TGTGCCAGCAGTTTGGTAGGGGGCTCGAAGCCCCAGCATTTT CASSLVGGSKPQHF
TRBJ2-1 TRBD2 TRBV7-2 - TGTGCCAGCAGCTTAGTTAGCGGGGGGGGATACAATGAGCAGTTCTTC CASSLVSGGGYNEQFF
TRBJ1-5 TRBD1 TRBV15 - TGTGCCACCAGCAGTCCCCGACAGGGGAGCAATCAGCCCCAGCATTTT CATSSPRQGSNQPQHF
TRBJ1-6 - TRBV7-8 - TGTGCCAGCAGCTTAGTGGGACATGGGTATAATTCACCCCTCCACTTT CASSLVGHGYNSPLHF
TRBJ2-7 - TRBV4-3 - TGCGCCAGCAGCCAAGGAAACTCCATCGAGGGGGGGGCGCTGGCCTACGAGCAGTACTTC CASSQGNSIEGGALAYEQYF
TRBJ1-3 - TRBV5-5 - TGTGCCAGCAGCCTGAAAGGGACTCCCGAGGTTGGAAACACCATATATTTT CASSLKGTPEVGNTIYF
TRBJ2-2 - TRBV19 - TGTGCCAGTAGTATAGTACACGGGGAGCTGTTTTTT CASSIVHGELFF
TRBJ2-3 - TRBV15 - TGTGCCACCAGCAGAGATTCGGTCAGGTTGAGTTCGGGGGATACGCAGTATTTT CATSRDSVRLSSGDTQYF
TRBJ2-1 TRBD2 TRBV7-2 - TGTGCCAGCAGCTTAGCGCCGACTAGCTCCCTTCGATTAGAGTTCTTC CASSLAPTSSLRLEFF
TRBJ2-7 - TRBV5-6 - TGTGCCAGCAGCCTCTACTACGAGCAGTACTTC CASSLYYEQYF
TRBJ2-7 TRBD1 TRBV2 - TGTGCCAGCAGTCTAGGGGGGACAGGGGGCTTCGAGCAGTACTTC CASSLGGTGGFEQYF
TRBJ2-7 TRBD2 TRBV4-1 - TGCGCCAGCAGCTCCCAGGTAGCGGGAACCTCCTACGAGCAGTACTTC CASSSQVAGTSYEQYF
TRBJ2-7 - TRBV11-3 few TGTGCCAGCAGCTTAGAAATCAGACAGACCAGCTCCTACGAGCAGTACTTC CASSLEIRQTSSYEQYF
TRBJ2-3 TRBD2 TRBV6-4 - TGTGCCAGCAGTGCCCCGACTAGCGGGGGACAGTATACTAGCACAGATACGCAGTATTTT CASSAPTSGGQYTSTDTQYF